Below are 32 T cell receptor beta chains sequenced from a single sample in a study of identifying expanded T cells in peripheral blood. Sequenced by immunoSEQ multiplex PCR; TCRdb stores in-frame clones only, minus some. Found here are approximately 81,000 clones, around 83% of them singletons; the top ten hold about 18%. The sample taken for sequencing was blood. The receptors were sampled from a person aged 18 to 75 in good health.

The chain joins TRBV7-8 to TRBJ1-1; TRBD1 matches 7 bases. This CDR3 is built from 17 residues. The junction had 7 bases not matched to a gene; V was cut back by 0 bases and J by 0 bases. CDR1 is SGHVS, CDR2 FQNEAQ, per germline. CDR3 region: CASSLALGTALNTEAFF. CDR3 coding DNA: TGTGCCAGCAGCTTAGCGCTAGGGACAGCCCTGAACACTGAAGCTTTCTTT.

In this sample, this clone turned up once. This chain joins TRBV7-2 and TRBJ2-1; TRBD1 aligns across 7 bases. J lost 7 bases, V lost 5 bases, and 8 bases had no gene match. The CDR3 is made up of 14 amino acids. Germline lookup yields CDR1 SGHTA and CDR2 FQGNSA. CDR3 sequence reads: CASSLWTGPNEQFF. The DNA of the CDR3 is TGTGCCAGCAGCCTCTGGACAGGACCGAATGAGCAGTTCTTC.

This chain connects TRBV9 to TRBJ2-7; possibly TRBD2 for D (5 bases). Germline values: CDR1 SGDLS, CDR2 YYNGEE. V lost 3 bases and J 2 bases, leaving 9 bases between the germline ends. The CDR3 runs to 13 residues. CDR3 region: CASSAPGTYEQYF. In DNA form, the CDR3 reads TGTGCCAGCAGCGCTCCGGGGACCTACGAGCAGTACTTC. The full variable domain, in which reference TRBV9 and TRBJ2-7 provide the parts outside the CDR3, is DSGVTQTPKHLITATGQRVTLRCSPRSGDLSVYWYQQSLDQGLQFLIQYYNGEERAKGNILERFSAQQFPDLHSELNLSSLELGDSALYFCASSAPGTYEQYFGPGTRLTVT.

Only one count was recorded for this clone. The V and J genes are TRBV9 and TRBJ2-2; D may match TRBD1 or TRBD2 (7 bases each). V lost 4 bases and J lost 4, with 17 bases in between. Germline V gives CDR1 SGDLS, CDR2 YYNGEE. The CDR3 is made up of 16 amino acids. This CDR3 reads CASSPRQGGGTGELFF. The CDR3 DNA is TGTGCCAGCAGCCCGAGACAGGGAGGGGGCACCGGGGAGCTGTTTTTT.

The rearrangement uses TRBV9 and TRBJ2-2, with 9 bases fitting TRBD2. The CDR3 consists of 14 residues. The V and J ends lost 6 bases and 4 bases, in that order; junction bases with no gene match: 4. Germline CDR1 SGDLS, CDR2 YYNGEE. The CDR3 is CASNLAGSTGELFF. CDR3 sequence (DNA): TGTGCCAGCAACCTAGCGGGGTCCACCGGGGAGCTGTTTTTT.

The chain couples TRBV7-2 to TRBJ1-3, with unresolved D. Trimming removed 1 base at V and 4 bases at J, with 8 bases between. The CDR3 loop spans 14 amino acids. Germline loops: CDR1 SGHTA, CDR2 FQGNSA. CDR3 amino acids: CASSLVQPGNTIYF. CDR3 DNA sequence: TGTGCCAGCAGCTTAGTGCAGCCCGGAAACACCATATATTTT.

J is TRBJ2-1 and V is TRBV5-6, with 7 bases that match TRBD2. The V and J ends lost 0 bases and 5 bases, in that order; junction bases with no gene match: 5. The CDR3 runs 15 residues. Germline CDR1 and CDR2: SGHDT and YYEEEE. The CDR3 region has the DNA TGTGCCAGCAGCTTGGTGTCTAGCGGAAACAATGAGCAGTTCTTC. Translation: CASSLVSSGNNEQFF.

V and J are TRBV28 and TRBJ2-5; 8 bases are a match to TRBD2. CDR1 is MDHEN, CDR2 SYDVKM, per germline. V shed 5 bases, J shed 0 bases, and the junction held 5 bases outside the gene matches. The CDR3 length is 15 residues. The CDR3 here is CASSNTGGYQETQYF. DNA for the CDR3: TGTGCCAGCAGTAATACGGGAGGGTACCAAGAGACCCAGTACTTC. The full variable domain, its missing parts supplied by reference TRBV28 and TRBJ2-5, is DVKVTQSSRYLVKRTGEKVFLECVQDMDHENMFWYRQDPGLGLRLIYFSYDVKMKEKGDIPEGYSVSREKKERFSLILESASTNQTSMYLCASSNTGGYQETQYFGPGTRLLVL.

Here the CDR3 reads CASSQDGGDGQPQHF. The CDR3 nucleotides are TGTGCCAGCAGCCAAGACGGAGGGGACGGCCAGCCCCAGCATTTT. The chain carries TRBV4-2 and TRBJ1-5; perhaps TRBD1 as D (5 bases). The V gene lost 0 bases and the J gene lost 7 bases, with 13 bases spanning the gap. This CDR3 has 15 amino acids. The germline CDR1 and CDR2 sequences are LGHNA and YNFKEQ.

This rearrangement joins TRBV13 to TRBJ1-4; 11 nucleotides align to TRBD1. Germline loops: CDR1 PRHDT, CDR2 FYEKMQ (reference sequence). Trimming took 5 bases from V and 2 from J; bases not matched to a gene: 4. This CDR3 has 16 residues. This CDR3 is CASSPRTGGTNEKLFF. The CDR3 DNA is TGTGCCAGCAGCCCGCGGACAGGGGGCACTAATGAAAAACTGTTTTTT.

This clone was found once. The chain links TRBV28 to TRBJ2-5; 7 bases fit TRBD1. The CDR3 sequence is 13 residues long. V gave up 3 bases and J gave up 3 bases; unmatched junction bases: 1. Germline assignment: CDR1 MDHEN and CDR2 SYDVKM. DNA for the CDR3: TGTGCCAGCAGTTTGACAGGGAAAGAGACCCAGTACTTC. Protein sequence: CASSLTGKETQYF.

The rearrangement joins TRBV5-1 to TRBJ2-1, with TRBD2 matching 10 bases. Germline V gene sequence: CDR1 SGHRS, CDR2 YFSETQ. There are 20 residues in the CDR3. After removal of 5 bases from V and 8 bases from J, the junction contained 25 bases not matched to a gene. The CDR3 nucleotides are TGCGCCAGCAGAGCTGCAGGGGAGCGGGAGGGCCAAATTGGTACTTATGAGCAGTTCTTC. Translation: CASRAAGEREGQIGTYEQFF.

This chain connects TRBV2 to TRBJ1-2; D not resolved. Trimming cost V 6 bases and J 0 bases, with 14 bases left between them. Germline CDR1 and CDR2: SNHLY and FYNNEI. CDR3 length: 15 amino acids. CDR3 sequence reads: CASSPRAGSNYGYTF. The CDR3 DNA sequence: TGTGCCAGCAGCCCTCGCGCGGGTTCTAACTATGGCTACACCTTC.

This clone occurred once. The J gene is TRBJ2-2, the V gene TRBV9; D remains unclear. Per germline, CDR1 SGDLS and CDR2 YYNGEE. V dropped 3 bases and J dropped 7 bases, with 13 bases sitting between them. CDR3 length: 14 amino acids. The CDR3 reads CASSAERTGGELFF. For the CDR3, the DNA is TGTGCCAGCAGCGCAGAGAGGACGGGCGGGGAGCTGTTTTTT.

The table lists this clone with a few counts. The chain recombines TRBV4-3 with TRBJ2-1; 9 nucleotides line up with TRBD2. The trim removed 0 bases at V and 2 bases at J, leaving 2 bases unmatched. Germline CDR1 and CDR2: LGHNA and YSLEER. CDR3 length equals 16 residues. For the CDR3, the DNA is TGCGCCAGCAGCCAAGAGGTAGCGGGAGCCTACAATGAGCAGTTCTTC. Translated: CASSQEVAGAYNEQFF.

Only a few counts were recorded for this clone. The rearrangement uses TRBV7-2 and TRBJ2-2; the D is unclear. The CDR3 sequence is 14 residues long. Trimming removed 4 bases from V and 0 bases from J, with 6 bases in between. Germline V gives CDR1 SGHTA, CDR2 FQGNSA. CDR3 coding DNA: TGTGCCAGCAGCTACCTATCGAACACCGGGGAGCTGTTTTTT. This gives the protein CASSYLSNTGELFF. Together with reference TRBV7-2 and TRBJ2-2, the CDR3 gives the full variable domain: GAGVSQSPSNKVTEKGKDVELRCDPISGHTALYWYRQSLGQGLEFLIYFQGNSAPDKSGLPSDRFSAERTGGSVSTLTIQRTQQEDSAVYLCASSYLSNTGELFFGEGSRLTVL.

This chain joins TRBV6-1 and TRBJ1-2; 11 bases agree with TRBD1. Germline V CDR1 and CDR2: MNHNS, SASEGT. The CDR3 runs 15 residues. V was clipped by 2 bases and J by 8 bases; unmatched bases: 7. Here the CDR3 DNA reads TGTGCCAGCAGTGAACAGATCGGGGACAGGGGGGGCTACACCTTC. Translated: CASSEQIGDRGGYTF.

This rearrangement joins TRBV2 to TRBJ2-3; maybe TRBD1 (5 bases). Germline CDR1 reads SNHLY; CDR2 reads FYNNEI. Deletions cut 6 bases from V and 1 base from J, with 23 bases between. The CDR3 runs to 18 residues. CDR3 nucleotides: TGTGCCAGCAGCCCAAGGACCACAGGTTTTCTCCGCACAGATACGCAGTATTTT. It is translated as CASSPRTTGFLRTDTQYF.

The chain is built from TRBV7-6 and TRBJ2-1, with 11 bases aligning to TRBD2. Trimming took 0 bases from V and 7 from J; bases not matched to a gene: 5. This CDR3 has 16 residues. The germline V gene encodes CDR1 SGHVS and CDR2 FNYEAQ. The CDR3 DNA is TGTGCCAGCAGCTTAGCGACTAGCGGGATTTATAATGAGCAGTTCTTC. It specifies CASSLATSGIYNEQFF.

The chain joins TRBV5-4 to TRBJ2-2; D gene uncertain. Per germline, CDR1 SGHNT and CDR2 YYREEE (reference sequence). V lost 4 bases and J 6 bases, leaving 10 bases between the germline ends. The CDR3 is 13 amino acids. The chain's CDR3 is CASSNTRSGELFF. As DNA, the CDR3 is TGTGCCAGCAGCAATACTCGGTCCGGGGAGCTGTTTTTT.

The rearrangement joins TRBV18 to TRBJ2-2, with D perhaps matching TRBD1 (6 bases). V lost 1 base and J lost 0, with 6 bases in between. CDR3 size: 15 residues. Germline loops: CDR1 KGHSH, CDR2 LQKENI. The CDR3 DNA is TGTGCCAGCTCACCACGGGGGCCGAACACCGGGGAGCTGTTTTTT. Protein product: CASSPRGPNTGELFF.

The rearrangement joins TRBV9 to TRBJ2-7, with D perhaps matching TRBD2 (6 bases). Trimming left V 2 bases short and J 7 bases short, with 22 bases between. The CDR3 contains 16 residues. Looked up from germline, CDR1 is SGDLS and CDR2 is YYNGEE. The CDR3 DNA reads as TGTGCCAGCAGCGTCTCTGGGGATAGCGGTGTAGGGGAGCAGTACTTC. It specifies CASSVSGDSGVGEQYF.

The chain is built from TRBV27 and TRBJ2-3, with 12 bases that match TRBD1. Per the germline V gene, CDR1 is MNHEY and CDR2 is SMNVEV (reference sequence). After removal of 3 bases from V and 5 bases from J, the junction contained 9 bases not matched to a gene. The CDR3 length is 17 residues. CDR3 amino acids: CASSLDGTGGWGDTQYF. The CDR3 coding sequence is TGTGCCAGCAGTTTGGACGGGACAGGGGGCTGGGGAGATACGCAGTATTTT.

This clone was recorded once. The rearrangement joins TRBV7-8 to TRBJ2-2; TRBD1 might be the D (5 bases). Germline loops: CDR1 SGHVS, CDR2 FQNEAQ. Trimming left V 5 bases short and J 5 bases short, with 12 bases between. This CDR3 has 14 amino acids. CDR3 DNA sequence: TGTGCCAGCAGCCCAGGGATGTCAACCGGGGAGCTGTTTTTT. It translates to CASSPGMSTGELFF.

This chain links TRBV28 with TRBJ1-5, with 8 bases identical to TRBD1. CDR3 length: 14 residues. After removal of 3 bases from V and 5 bases from J, the junction contained 3 bases not matched to a gene. From germline, CDR1 is MDHEN and CDR2 SYDVKM. The CDR3 protein is CASSFQGADQPQHF. The CDR3 nucleotides read TGTGCCAGCAGTTTCCAGGGGGCGGATCAGCCCCAGCATTTT.

This clone showed up just a few times. The chain links TRBV29-1 to TRBJ2-3; 7 nucleotides agree with TRBD2. Germline CDR1 reads SQVTM; CDR2 reads ANQGSEA. This CDR3 spans 15 amino acids. V lost 6 bases, J lost 1 base, and 10 bases stayed unmatched. The CDR3 nucleotides read TGCAGCGTGACTAGCCGGATCGGGGGCACAGATACGCAGTATTTT. Encoded protein: CSVTSRIGGTDTQYF.

The V and J genes are TRBV21-1 and TRBJ2-5; the table assigns TRBD1, which was not confirmed against the DNA. TRBV21-1 is labeled a pseudogene. This CDR3 contains 15 residues. The CDR3 is CASSSSTGFWETQYF. The CDR3 bases are TGTGCCAGCAGCTCGTCGACAGGGTTTTGGGAGACCCAGTACTTC.

V gene TRBV6-1 combines with J gene TRBJ2-4, with D tentatively TRBD1 (6 bases). The V gene's germline CDR1 is MNHNS and CDR2 SASEGT. The CDR3 covers 15 residues. Trimming stripped 4 bases from V and 8 bases from J, with 18 bases between. This chain's CDR3 is CASSGNRVMGDIQYF. The CDR3 DNA reads TGTGCCAGCAGTGGGAACAGGGTAATGGGGGACATTCAGTACTTC.

The chain links TRBV4-3 to TRBJ2-1; D is perhaps TRBD2 (5 bases). V dropped 4 bases and J dropped 6 bases, with 13 bases sitting between them. The V gene's germline CDR1 is LGHNA and CDR2 YSLEER. The CDR3 sequence is 14 residues long. The CDR3 coding sequence is TGCGCCAGCAGCCTTCAACGGGATGGCAATGAGCAGTTCTTC. Translated: CASSLQRDGNEQFF.

The rearrangement joins TRBV4-3 to TRBJ2-3; TRBD2 matches 7 bases. The V and J ends lost 1 base and 2 bases, in that order; junction bases with no gene match: 12. Germline V gene lookup returns CDR1 LGHNA and CDR2 YSLEER. The CDR3 sequence is 18 residues long. The CDR3 DNA sequence: TGCGCCAGCAGCCAAGCTCCAGGCGGGGGACGGTACACAGATACGCAGTATTTT. It specifies CASSQAPGGGRYTDTQYF.

The V gene is TRBV13, the J gene TRBJ2-5; 13 bases agree with TRBD2. V shed 5 bases and J 5 bases; nucleotides not matched to a gene: 8. CDR1 and CDR2 from the germline V gene are PRHDT and FYEKMQ (reference sequence). CDR3 length: 16 amino acids. The CDR3 nucleotides are TGTGCCAGCAGCCCAAGGACTAGCGGGAGTGGGGAGACCCAGTACTTC. Protein: CASSPRTSGSGETQYF.

The CDR3 protein is CASSKQGSSYNEQFF. CDR3 coding DNA: TGTGCCAGCAGCAAACAGGGTTCTTCCTACAATGAGCAGTTCTTC. The chain employs TRBV7-3 and TRBJ2-1; D is perhaps TRBD1 (6 bases). CDR3 length equals 15 residues. The germline CDR1 and CDR2 sequences are SGHTA and FQGTGA. Trimming shortened V by 5 bases and J by 1 base, and 12 bases separated the two germline ends.